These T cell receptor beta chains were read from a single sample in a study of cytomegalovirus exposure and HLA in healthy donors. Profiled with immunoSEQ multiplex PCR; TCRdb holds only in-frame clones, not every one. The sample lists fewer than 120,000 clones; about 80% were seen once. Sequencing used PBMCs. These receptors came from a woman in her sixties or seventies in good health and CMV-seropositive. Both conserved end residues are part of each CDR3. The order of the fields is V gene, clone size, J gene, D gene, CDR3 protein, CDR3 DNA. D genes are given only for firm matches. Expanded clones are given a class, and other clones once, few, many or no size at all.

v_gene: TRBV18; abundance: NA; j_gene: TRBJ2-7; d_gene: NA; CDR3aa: CASSPSEQLARNYEQYF; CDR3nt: TGTGCCAGCTCACCATCGGAACAGTTGGCCAGAAACTACGAGCAGTACTTC
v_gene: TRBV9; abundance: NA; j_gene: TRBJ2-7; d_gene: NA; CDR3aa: CASSVGRGSYEQYF; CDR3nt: TGTGCCAGCAGCGTTGGCAGGGGATCCTACGAGCAGTACTTC
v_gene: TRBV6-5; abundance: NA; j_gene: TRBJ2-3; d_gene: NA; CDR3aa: CASRSRSTDTQYF; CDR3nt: TGTGCCAGCAGATCGCGAAGCACAGATACGCAGTATTTT
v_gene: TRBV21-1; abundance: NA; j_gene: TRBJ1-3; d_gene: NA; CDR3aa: CASSIKGAGGGNSGNTIYF; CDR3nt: TGTGCCAGCAGCATAAAGGGGGCCGGGGGGGGAAACTCTGGAAACACCATATATTTT
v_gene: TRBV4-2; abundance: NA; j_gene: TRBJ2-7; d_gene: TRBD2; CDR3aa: CASSQGGTSVYEQYF; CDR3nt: TGTGCCAGCAGCCAAGGGGGGACTAGCGTCTACGAGCAGTACTTC
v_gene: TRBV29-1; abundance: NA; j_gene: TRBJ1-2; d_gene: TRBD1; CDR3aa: CSVYTGGLAGYTF; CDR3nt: TGCAGCGTTTATACAGGGGGCTTGGCTGGCTACACCTTC
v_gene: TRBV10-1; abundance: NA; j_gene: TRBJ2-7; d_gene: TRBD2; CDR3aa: CASSPESPSGTYEQYF; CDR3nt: TGCGCCAGCAGCCCAGAGTCCCCTAGCGGTACCTACGAGCAGTACTTC
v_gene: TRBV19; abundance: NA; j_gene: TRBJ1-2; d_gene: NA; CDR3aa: CASSIDWLYGYTF; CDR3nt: TGTGCCAGTAGTATAGATTGGCTTTATGGCTACACCTTC
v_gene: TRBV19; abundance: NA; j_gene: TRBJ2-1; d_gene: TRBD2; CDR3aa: CASNPTSVGEQFF; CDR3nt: TGTGCCAGTAATCCGACTAGCGTCGGTGAGCAGTTCTTC
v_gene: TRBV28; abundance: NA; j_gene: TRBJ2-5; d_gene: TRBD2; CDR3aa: CASSFTHLRTSGSKTQYF; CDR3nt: TGTGCCAGCAGTTTCACTCACCTAAGGACTAGCGGGAGTAAGACCCAGTACTTC
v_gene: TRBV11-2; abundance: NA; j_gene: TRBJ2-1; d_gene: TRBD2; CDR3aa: CASSFGLAGTNEQFF; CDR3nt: TGTGCCAGCAGCTTCGGACTAGCGGGCACCAATGAGCAGTTCTTC
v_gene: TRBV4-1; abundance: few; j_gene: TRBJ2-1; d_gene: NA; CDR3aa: CASSQAASSAQNEQFF; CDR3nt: TGCGCCAGCAGCCAAGCGGCGTCTAGCGCACAGAATGAGCAGTTCTTC
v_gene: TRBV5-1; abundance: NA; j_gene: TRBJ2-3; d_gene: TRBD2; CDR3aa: CASSRTSPSTDTQYF; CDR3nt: TGCGCCAGCAGCCGGACTAGTCCCAGCACAGATACGCAGTATTTT
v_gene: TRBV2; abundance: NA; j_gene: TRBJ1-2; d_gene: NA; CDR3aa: CASSNPQAYGYTF; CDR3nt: TGTGCCAGCAGTAACCCGCAGGCCTATGGCTACACCTTC
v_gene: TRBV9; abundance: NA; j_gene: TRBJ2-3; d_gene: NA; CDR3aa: CASSIRDFTDTQYF; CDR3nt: TGTGCCAGCAGCATTCGGGACTTCACAGATACGCAGTATTTT
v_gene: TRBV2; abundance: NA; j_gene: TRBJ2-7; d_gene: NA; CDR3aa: CASSVGQGYEQYF; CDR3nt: TGTGCCAGCAGTGTCGGGCAGGGCTACGAGCAGTACTTC
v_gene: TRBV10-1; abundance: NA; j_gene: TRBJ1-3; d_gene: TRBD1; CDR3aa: CASSEPGQGALGANF; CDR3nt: TGCGCCAGCAGTGAGCCGGGACAGGGGGCTTTGGGGGCGAATTTT
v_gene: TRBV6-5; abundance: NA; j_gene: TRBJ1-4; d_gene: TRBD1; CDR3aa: CASSTDRATNEKLFF; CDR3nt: TGTGCCAGCAGTACGGACAGGGCAACTAATGAAAAACTGTTTTTT
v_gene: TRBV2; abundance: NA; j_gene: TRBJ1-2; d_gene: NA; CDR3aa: CASRTKSNYGYTF; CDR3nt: TGTGCCAGCAGGACAAAAAGTAACTATGGCTACACCTTC
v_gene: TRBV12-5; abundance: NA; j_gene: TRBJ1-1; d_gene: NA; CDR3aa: CASGWGQLNTEAFF; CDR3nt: TGTGCTAGTGGTTGGGGGCAGTTGAACACTGAAGCTTTCTTT
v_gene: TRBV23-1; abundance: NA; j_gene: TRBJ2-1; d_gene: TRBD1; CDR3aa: CASSQSRGPSYNEQFF; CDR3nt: TGCGCCAGCAGTCAATCAAGGGGGCCGTCATACAATGAGCAGTTCTTC
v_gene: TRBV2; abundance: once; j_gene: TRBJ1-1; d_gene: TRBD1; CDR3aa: CASIGQGFTEAFF; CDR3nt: TGTGCCAGCATCGGACAGGGTTTCACTGAAGCTTTCTTT
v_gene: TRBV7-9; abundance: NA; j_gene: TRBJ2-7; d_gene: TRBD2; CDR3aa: CSSSRVAQTSGQYEQYF; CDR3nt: TGTTCCAGCAGCAGAGTCGCCCAGACTAGCGGCCAGTACGAGCAGTACTTC
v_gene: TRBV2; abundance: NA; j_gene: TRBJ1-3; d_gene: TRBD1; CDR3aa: CASSVDRVFGNTIYF; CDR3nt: TGTGCCAGCAGTGTGGACAGGGTATTCGGAAACACCATATATTTT
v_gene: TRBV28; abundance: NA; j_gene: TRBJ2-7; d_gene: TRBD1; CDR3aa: CASSLVGQGYSYEQYF; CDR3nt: TGTGCCAGCAGTTTAGTGGGACAGGGGTACTCCTACGAGCAGTACTTC
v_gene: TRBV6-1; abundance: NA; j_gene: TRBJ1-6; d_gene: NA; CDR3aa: CASSAGGRAGSPLHF; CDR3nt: TGTGCCAGCAGTGCTGGGGGGAGGGCGGGTTCACCCCTCCACTTT
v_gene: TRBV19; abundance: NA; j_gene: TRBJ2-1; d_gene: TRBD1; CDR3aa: CASSIWGDRSYNEQFF; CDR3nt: TGTGCCAGTAGTATTTGGGGGGACAGGTCCTACAATGAGCAGTTCTTC
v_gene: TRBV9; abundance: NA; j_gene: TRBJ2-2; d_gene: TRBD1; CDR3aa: CASGNNRGAGELFF; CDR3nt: TGTGCCAGCGGCAATAACAGGGGGGCCGGGGAGCTGTTTTTT
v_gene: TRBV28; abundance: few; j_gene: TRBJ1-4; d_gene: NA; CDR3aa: CASSPERGIEGEKLFF; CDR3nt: TGTGCCAGCAGCCCCGAGAGAGGGATCGAAGGTGAAAAACTGTTTTTT
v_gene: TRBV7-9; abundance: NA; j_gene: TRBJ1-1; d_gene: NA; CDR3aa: CASSLVDRLAFF; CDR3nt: TGTGCCAGCAGCTTGGTTGACAGACTGGCATTCTTT
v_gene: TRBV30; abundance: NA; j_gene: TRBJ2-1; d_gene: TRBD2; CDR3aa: CAWTLGGGEQFF; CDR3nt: TGTGCCTGGACCCTGGGGGGGGGTGAGCAGTTCTTC
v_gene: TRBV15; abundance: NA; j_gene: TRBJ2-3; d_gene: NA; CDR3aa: CATSRGRESDTQYF; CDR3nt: TGTGCCACCAGCAGAGGAAGGGAGTCAGATACGCAGTATTTT
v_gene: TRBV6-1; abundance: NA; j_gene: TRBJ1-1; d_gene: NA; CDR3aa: CASRKQVNTEAFF; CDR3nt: TGTGCCAGCAGGAAACAGGTGAACACTGAAGCTTTCTTT
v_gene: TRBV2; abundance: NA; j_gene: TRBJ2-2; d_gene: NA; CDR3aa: CASSGVDRTNTGELFF; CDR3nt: TGTGCCAGCAGTGGTGTCGACAGGACGAACACCGGGGAGCTGTTTTTT
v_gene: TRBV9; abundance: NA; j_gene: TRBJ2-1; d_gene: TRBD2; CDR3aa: CASSVGTSSNNEQFF; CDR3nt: TGTGCCAGCAGCGTAGGGACTAGCAGTAACAATGAGCAGTTCTTC